The 11 T cell receptor beta chains given below trace back to one sample, sequenced in a study of blood T cells in healthy people across ages. Together with a sample-barcoded 5' primer, a J-beta primer mix was included in a second PCR lasting about 7 to 12 cycles. Using its own MiXCR run on the 5' RACE reads, TCRdb lists one record per CDR3 protein. The sample consists of some 1.5 million distinct CDR3 sequences, 28% of them appearing once. Sample: blood. The receptors originated from a woman in her 30s in good health.

This clonotype was seen at least ten times. V gene TRBV5-1 combines with J gene TRBJ2-7; the match to TRBD1 covers 10 bases. The germline CDR1 and CDR2 sequences are SGHRS and YFSETQ. The trim removed 0 bases at V and 5 bases at J, leaving 2 bases unmatched. This CDR3 comprises 14 residues. The CDR3 spells CASSLVGTGDEQYF. In DNA, the CDR3 is TGCGCCAGCAGCTTGGTAGGGACAGGGGACGAGCAGTACTTC.

Many counts were recorded for this clonotype. Here the CDR3 DNA reads TGTGCCATCAGATCGGGCCCGGGAAACATTCAGTACTTC. It specifies CAIRSGPGNIQYF. The gene calls are TRBV10-3 and TRBJ2-4; D unresolved. The CDR3 length is 13 residues. The germline CDR1 and CDR2 sequences are ENHRY and SYGVKD. V was cut by 6 bases and J by 6 bases, with 12 bases left in between.

This clonotype was seen at least ten times. V and J are TRBV24-1 and TRBJ2-1, with 11 bases identical to TRBD1. After removal of 3 bases from V and 6 bases from J, the junction contained 3 bases not matched to a gene. Germline-derived CDR1 and CDR2 are KGHDR and SFDVKD. The CDR3 sequence is 15 residues long. CDR3 coding DNA: TGTGCCACCAGTGATGCCGGGACAGGGGGCAATGAGCAGTTCTTC. Translating it yields CATSDAGTGGNEQFF.

The chain combines TRBV2 with TRBJ2-1, with 10 bases aligning to TRBD2. V shed 6 bases, J shed 13 bases, and the junction held 6 bases outside the gene matches. The CDR3 consists of 12 residues. CDR1 SNHLY and CDR2 FYNNEI come from the germline V gene. Here the CDR3 DNA reads TGTGCCAGCAGACTAGCGGGAACAAGCCAGTTCTTC. Its protein is CASRLAGTSQFF.

The chain couples TRBV9 to TRBJ2-2; D ambiguous. V was pared by 3 bases and J by 1 base, with 10 bases between. Germline CDR1 and CDR2: SGDLS and YYNGEE. This CDR3 region has 15 residues. For the CDR3, the DNA is TGTGCCAGCAGCGAGGGTACGCAGAACACCGGGGAGCTGTTTTTT. It codes for CASSEGTQNTGELFF.

This clonotype was observed a few times. V gene TRBV6-5 combines with J gene TRBJ2-1, with no clear D. The assigned J gene may be wrong: the sequence end matches TRBJ2-7 better. CDR1 is MNHEY, CDR2 SVGAGI, per germline. The CDR3 sequence is 16 residues long. CDR3 in amino acids: CASGRQGWGTYNEQYF. The DNA for the CDR3 is TGTGCCAGCGGAAGACAAGGCTGGGGAACCTACAATGAGCAGTACTTC.

This clonotype has just a few counts. This chain uses TRBV20-1 with TRBJ1-3; no firm D call. Trimming took 3 bases from V and 2 from J, leaving 14 bases between them. Germline V gene lookup returns CDR1 DFQATT and CDR2 SNEGSKA (reference sequence). The CDR3 runs 15 residues. CDR3 loop: CSARWAETPGNTIYF. CDR3 DNA sequence: TGCAGTGCTAGGTGGGCAGAGACCCCTGGAAACACCATATATTTT.

As concerns this clonotype: A much larger clone lies a single base off, so this may be a read error. The gene calls are TRBV9 and TRBJ2-3, with D maybe TRBD1 (5 bases). The germline V and J ends were trimmed by 3 bases and 10 bases, with 21 bases remaining between them. Germline CDR1 SGDLS, CDR2 YYNGEE. The CDR3 has 15 amino acids. The CDR3 loop is CASSDPTGAPDAQYF. The CDR3, as DNA: TGTGCCAGCAGCGACCCCACTGGGGCCCCGGATGCGCAGTATTTT.

The V and J genes are TRBV5-1 and TRBJ1-1; TRBD1 is a possible D gene (6 bases). The CDR3 has 15 residues. Trimming removed 4 bases at V and 2 bases at J, with 15 bases between. Germline lookup yields CDR1 SGHRS and CDR2 YFSETQ. Written as DNA, the CDR3 is TGCGCCAGCAGCCCAAGACAGGACCTTAACACTGAAGCTTTCTTT. This encodes CASSPRQDLNTEAFF.

This clonotype was picked up many times. The V gene is TRBV29-1, the J gene TRBJ2-4; 11 bases agree with TRBD1. This CDR3 contains 14 residues. The V segment lost 7 bases and the J segment 3 bases; nucleotides outside the gene matches: 5. Looked up from germline, CDR1 is SQVTM and CDR2 is ANQGSEA. CDR3 residues: CSARGTGGKNIQYF. CDR3 DNA: TGCAGCGCAAGGGGGACAGGGGGCAAAAACATTCAGTACTTC.

The chain is built from TRBV5-5 and TRBJ2-3, with D unclear. V lost 4 bases and J 2 bases, leaving 17 bases between the germline ends. Germline V lookup: CDR1 SGHKS, CDR2 YYEKEE (reference sequence). The CDR3 is 16 amino acids. CDR3 loop: CASSPLFSVPTDTQYF. In DNA, the CDR3 is TGTGCCAGCAGCCCCCTCTTCTCCGTACCCACAGATACGCAGTATTTT.